This TCR beta chain was sequenced in a study of T cells after yellow fever vaccination. For the study at large: The SMART-Seq v4 Ultra Low Input method served to prepare the low-cell-number fractions. Broader study findings: Re-detected after boosting: most primary clones, approximately 97% of CD4 and under 90% of CD8.

A universal primer site and UMIs were added as TCR cDNA was made by 5'RACE template switching. MiXCR, run by TCRdb on the 5' RACE reads, gives a single entry per CDR3 protein. The sample carries 450,000 to 600,000 distinct CDR3 sequences, 13% recorded once. This CDR3 has 14 residues. The V gene's germline CDR1 is LGHNA and CDR2 YSLEER. V shed 1 base and J 7 bases; nucleotides not matched to a gene: 6. This clonotype was observed a few times. Its antigen is unidentified. The starting material was PBMCs, obtained on the day of the yellow fever booster vaccination. This TCR was recovered from a man under 40 who received the YFV17D yellow fever vaccine. The V call is TRBV4-3, the J call TRBJ2-7; 8 positions agree with TRBD2. Here the CDR3 reads CASSQGSGGGEQYF. The CDR3, as DNA: TGCGCCAGCAGCCAAGGGTCCGGCGGGGGGGAGCAGTACTTC.